The 30 T cell receptor beta chains in this list originate from one sample, sequenced in a study of blood T cell repertoires in COVID-19 (dated by TCRdb to 2020 to 2022). The method was the immunoSEQ multiplex PCR assay. What TCRdb holds here is the immuneACCESS table cut down to in-frame rearrangements. Part of the clones is not present; checked against another copy, under half of the missing clones reflect an unresolved V gene, and the others are unexplained. This sample lists about 110,000 clones; 75% to 90% were detected once. Of the sample, 5% to 6.5% falls within the top ten clones. The sequenced material came from peripheral blood. These receptors all come from a woman aged 55 to 70 with COVID-19, enrolled during active disease.

The gene calls are TRBV20-1 and TRBJ1-2; D is uncertain. The CDR3 runs to 10 residues. Germline CDR1 and CDR2: DFQATT and SNEGSKA (reference sequence). The V and J ends lost 6 bases and 4 bases respectively, with 6 bases between them. Here the CDR3 DNA reads TGCAGTGCCCTCTTCTATGGCTACACCTTC. Its translation is CSALFYGYTF.

The genes are TRBV5-1 and TRBJ1-2; perhaps TRBD1 as D (5 bases). This CDR3 spans 15 amino acids. Germline assignment: CDR1 SGHRS and CDR2 YFSETQ. Trimming cost V 0 bases and J 4 bases, with 13 bases left between them. In nucleotides, the CDR3 is TGCGCCAGCAGCTTGGAGGCAGGACAAAGCTATGGCTACACCTTC. Translating it yields CASSLEAGQSYGYTF.

This chain uses TRBV11-2 with TRBJ1-1, with TRBD1 matching 7 bases. Germline V lookup: CDR1 SGHAT, CDR2 FQNNGV. The CDR3 length is 16 residues. With 3 bases clipped from V and 4 bases from J, the junction kept 11 bases outside the gene matches. This CDR3 is CASSFHLGQGVTEAFF. The CDR3 region has the DNA TGTGCCAGCAGCTTCCACCTCGGGCAGGGGGTCACTGAAGCTTTCTTT. Full variable domain (outside the CDR3, taken from reference TRBV11-2 and TRBJ1-1): EAGVAQSPRYKIIEKRQSVAFWCNPISGHATLYWYQQILGQGPKLLIQFQNNGVVDDSQLPKDRFSAERLKGVDSTLKIQPAKLEDSAVYLCASSFHLGQGVTEAFFGQGTRLTVV.

This chain uses TRBV7-9 with TRBJ2-7, with 9 nucleotides matching TRBD1. CDR3 length: 15 residues. Germline V lookup: CDR1 SEHNR, CDR2 FQNEAQ (reference sequence). V was pared by 2 bases and J by 9 bases, with 11 bases of the junction left unmatched. CDR3: CASSLPTGGSMRQYF. DNA of the CDR3: TGTGCCAGCAGCTTACCGACAGGGGGGTCTATGAGGCAGTACTTC.

The chain recombines TRBV6-5 with TRBJ2-1, with TRBD1 as a possible D gene (6 bases). Trimming pared 8 bases from V and 2 bases from J, leaving 13 bases between. Germline V gives CDR1 MNHEY, CDR2 SVGAGI. There are 14 residues in the CDR3. CDR3 loop: CASLTGTTYNEQFF. The CDR3 bases are TGTGCCAGCCTCACAGGGACCACCTACAATGAGCAGTTCTTC.

This clone was detected once. This rearrangement joins TRBV5-1 to TRBJ2-7; 10 bases line up with TRBD1. The CDR3 length is 14 residues. The J segment lost 5 bases and the V segment lost 4 bases, leaving 6 bases of the junction unmatched. Germline loops: CDR1 SGHRS, CDR2 YFSETQ. The CDR3: CASSIGTGADEQYF. The CDR3 DNA reads TGCGCCAGCAGCATCGGGACAGGGGCGGACGAGCAGTACTTC.

This clone was seen once. J is TRBJ2-3 and V is TRBV3-1 (or the pseudogene TRBV3-2); TRBD2 matches 11 bases. In germline, CDR1 is LGHDT, CDR2 YNNKEL (reference sequence). CDR3 length: 15 residues. Trimming removed 4 bases from V and 5 bases from J; junction bases left unmatched: 5. The DNA of the CDR3 is TGTGCCAGCAGCCGTCGGACTAGCGGGCGAGATACGCAGTATTTT. Translated, it gives CASSRRTSGRDTQYF.

The chain combines TRBV27 with TRBJ1-2, with 7 bases that match TRBD1. CDR3 length: 15 residues. From germline, CDR1 is MNHEY and CDR2 SMNVEV (reference sequence). V was pared by 5 bases and J by 8 bases, with 14 bases of the junction left unmatched. CDR3 coding DNA: TGTGCCAGCAGTCTGGATCTAAGGGGGCTGAGGGGCTACACCTTC. This codes for CASSLDLRGLRGYTF.

The chain joins TRBV5-6 to TRBJ2-1, with D perhaps matching TRBD2 (7 bases). Trimming shortened V by 4 bases and J by 5 bases, and 19 bases separated the two germline ends. There are 16 residues in the CDR3. The germline V gene encodes CDR1 SGHDT and CDR2 YYEEEE. The CDR3 DNA is TGTGCCAGCAGCCCCGGGGGGCCCGGGTTACACAATGAGCAGTTCTTC. Amino acid sequence: CASSPGGPGLHNEQFF.

The V and J genes are TRBV2 and TRBJ1-3; tentative D call: TRBD1 (6 bases). This CDR3 comprises 16 residues. In germline, CDR1 is SNHLY, CDR2 FYNNEI. Deletions cut 0 bases from V and 0 bases from J, with 9 bases between. CDR3 sequence reads: CASSEAQGSSGNTIYF. The CDR3 nucleotides read TGTGCCAGCAGTGAAGCGCAGGGGAGCTCTGGAAACACCATATATTTT.

J is TRBJ2-1 and V is TRBV11-2, with D possibly matching TRBD1 (5 bases). V was cut by 6 bases and J by 5 bases, with 17 bases left in between. From germline, CDR1 is SGHAT and CDR2 FQNNGV. The CDR3 loop spans 15 amino acids. CDR3 region: CASRGVGQGHNEQFF. Here the CDR3 DNA reads TGTGCCAGCAGGGGTGTTGGGCAGGGCCACAATGAGCAGTTCTTC.

This chain uses TRBV27 with TRBJ1-1; tentative D call: TRBD1 (5 bases). Per germline, CDR1 MNHEY and CDR2 SMNVEV (reference sequence). This CDR3 has 13 amino acids. V lost 5 bases to trimming and J lost 4 bases, with 11 bases between them. Here the CDR3 reads CASSILQGTEAFF. The CDR3 bases are TGTGCCAGCAGTATCCTCCAGGGCACTGAAGCTTTCTTT.

V and J are TRBV5-6 and TRBJ2-7; perhaps TRBD1 as D (5 bases). CDR1 and CDR2 (germline): SGHDT, YYEEEE. Trimming left V 4 bases short and J 2 bases short, with 10 bases between. This CDR3 has 13 residues. In nucleotides, the CDR3 is TGTGCCAGCAGCCAGGGAACTGCCTACGAGCAGTACTTC. Encoded protein: CASSQGTAYEQYF.

The V call is TRBV18, the J call TRBJ1-2; the D gene is possibly TRBD1 (5 bases). CDR1 and CDR2 (germline): KGHSH, LQKENI. This CDR3 contains 13 residues. The germline V and J ends were trimmed by 3 bases and 4 bases, with 9 bases remaining between them. The CDR3, as DNA: TGTGCCAGCTCACCGACAGTGGGCTATGGCTACACCTTC. Its protein product is CASSPTVGYGYTF.

This clone was detected only once. The chain combines TRBV19 with TRBJ2-5, with D possibly TRBD1 on 5 matching bases. Per the germline V gene, CDR1 is LNHDA and CDR2 is SQIVND (reference sequence). Trimming took off 4 bases at V and 5 bases at J, with 17 bases between the two ends. The CDR3 spans 15 residues. Here the CDR3 reads CASSTSVGVKETQYF. The CDR3 nucleotides read TGTGCCAGTAGTACGTCGGTAGGGGTCAAGGAGACCCAGTACTTC.

As concerns this clone: Other DNA sequences in this sample translate to the same CDR3. The J gene is TRBJ1-2, the V gene TRBV30, with 7 bases that match TRBD1. CDR3 length: 13 amino acids. The V and J ends lost 3 bases and 4 bases, in that order; junction bases with no gene match: 5. CDR1 is GTSNPN and CDR2 is SVGIG in the germline V gene (reference sequence). CDR3: CAWSRDRPYGYTF. In DNA form, the CDR3 reads TGTGCCTGGAGCCGGGACAGACCCTATGGCTACACCTTC.

The table lists this clone with a count of one. The genes are TRBV5-5 and TRBJ1-1; 8 bases are a match to TRBD1. This CDR3 region has 14 residues. The ends lost 4 bases at V and 1 base at J; junction bases unmatched: 3. Germline CDR1 reads SGHKS; CDR2 reads YYEKEE (reference sequence). The CDR3: CASSPGQANTEAFF. DNA for the CDR3: TGTGCCAGCAGCCCGGGACAGGCGAACACTGAAGCTTTCTTT.

The chain recombines TRBV9 with TRBJ1-2, with D maybe TRBD1 (5 bases). Trimming cost V 0 bases and J 1 base, with 19 bases left between them. Germline assignment: CDR1 SGDLS and CDR2 YYNGEE. The CDR3 contains 18 residues. This chain's CDR3 is CASSVGPPGPSINYGYTF. CDR3 in DNA: TGTGCCAGCAGCGTAGGGCCCCCAGGGCCCTCTATTAACTATGGCTACACCTTC. The full variable domain, with the rest looked up from reference TRBV9 and TRBJ1-2, is DSGVTQTPKHLITATGQRVTLRCSPRSGDLSVYWYQQSLDQGLQFLIQYYNGEERAKGNILERFSAQQFPDLHSELNLSSLELGDSALYFCASSVGPPGPSINYGYTFGSGTRLTVV.

This clone was detected only a few times. This chain joins TRBV2 and TRBJ2-3, with D possibly TRBD2 on 7 matching bases. This CDR3 region has 19 residues. The germline V and J ends were trimmed by 3 bases and 0 bases, with 22 bases remaining between them. Germline CDR1 SNHLY, CDR2 FYNNEI. CDR3 residues: CASSDAEGGRAWSTDTQYF. The CDR3 bases are TGTGCCAGCAGTGACGCGGAGGGGGGGCGGGCCTGGAGCACAGATACGCAGTATTTT.

The CDR3 bases are TGTGCCAGCAGCTTGATAGTCGGACAGGGGGTACCTAACTATGGCTACACCTTC. It specifies CASSLIVGQGVPNYGYTF. The chain employs TRBV5-8 and TRBJ1-2; 10 bases agree with TRBD1. With 1 base clipped from V and 0 bases from J, the junction kept 9 bases outside the gene matches. CDR3 length: 18 amino acids. From germline, CDR1 is SGHTS and CDR2 YDEGEE. Complete variable domain (other parts from reference TRBV5-8 and TRBJ1-2): EAGVTQSPTHLIKTRGQQATLRCSPISGHTSVYWYQQALGLGLQFLLWYDEGEERNRGNFPPRFSGRQFPNYSSELNVNALELEDSALYLCASSLIVGQGVPNYGYTFGSGTRLTVV.

Here the CDR3 reads CASSLVGVMFTF. As DNA, the CDR3 is TGTGCCAGCAGCTTAGTCGGGGTAATGTTCACCTTC. The rearrangement uses TRBV7-6 and TRBJ1-2; D gene uncertain. The CDR3 is 12 amino acids. The ends were cut back, 1 base at V and 13 bases at J, with 13 bases in the middle. Germline loops: CDR1 SGHVS, CDR2 FNYEAQ.

The chain is built from TRBV6-6 and TRBJ2-5; TRBD1 aligns across 12 bases. Germline V CDR1 and CDR2: MNHNY, SVGAGI (reference sequence). This CDR3 contains 15 residues. Unmatched junction bases numbered 6, after V lost 5 bases and J lost 5 bases. CDR3 nucleotide sequence: TGTGCCAGCAGTCTCGGGACAGGGGGCAAGGAGACCCAGTACTTC. The encoded protein is CASSLGTGGKETQYF.

The chain is built from TRBV6-6 and TRBJ1-1; no definite D call. Germline CDR1 is MNHNY and CDR2 is SVGAGI (reference sequence). This CDR3 spans 15 amino acids. The V end lost 2 bases, the J end lost 1 base, and 11 bases lay between the germline ends. The DNA for the CDR3 is TGTGCCAGCAGTTACGCGGCGGCTGAGAACACTGAAGCTTTCTTT. Translation: CASSYAAAENTEAFF.

This sequence joins TRBV10-3 and TRBJ1-3; 8 bases are shared with TRBD1. The CDR3 consists of 17 residues. V was clipped by 6 bases and J by 0 bases; unmatched bases: 10. Germline-derived CDR1 and CDR2 are ENHRY and SYGVKD. The CDR3 nucleotides read TGTGCCATCAGCCGACAGGGGAGTACTACCTCTGGAAACACCATATATTTT. Its translation is CAISRQGSTTSGNTIYF.

This clone was found once. This rearrangement joins TRBV6-2 or TRBV6-3 to TRBJ1-2, with 11 positions matching TRBD1. The trim removed 0 bases at V and 2 bases at J, leaving 11 bases unmatched. The CDR3 spans 19 residues. Germline CDR1 MNHEY, CDR2 SVGEGT. The CDR3 nucleotides are TGTGCCAGCAGTTACTCCCCCGGGACAGGGGGGTGGAAGAACTATGGCTACACCTTC. Its protein product is CASSYSPGTGGWKNYGYTF.

The chain recombines TRBV3-1 (or the pseudogene TRBV3-2) with TRBJ2-7; 8 nucleotides match TRBD1. CDR1 and CDR2 from the germline V gene are LGHDT and YNNKEL (reference sequence). J lost 5 bases, V lost 5 bases, and 8 bases had no gene match. This CDR3 contains 14 residues. CDR3 residues: CASSLSGGWNEQYF. The DNA for the CDR3 is TGTGCCAGCAGCTTATCAGGGGGCTGGAACGAGCAGTACTTC.

V usage is TRBV6-6 and J usage is TRBJ2-4; tentatively, D is TRBD1 (6 bases). The CDR3 is 16 residues long. Trimming removed 0 bases from V and 6 bases from J, with 15 bases in between. The germline V gene has CDR1 MNHNY and CDR2 SVGAGI (reference sequence). This chain's CDR3 is CASSYSTGFSGNIQYF. CDR3 in DNA: TGTGCCAGCAGTTACTCAACAGGGTTTAGTGGAAACATTCAGTACTTC.

The chain combines TRBV5-4 with TRBJ1-1, with 7 bases that match TRBD1. The trim removed 0 bases at V and 0 bases at J, leaving 5 bases unmatched. This CDR3 is 16 amino acids long. The germline V gene encodes CDR1 SGHNT and CDR2 YYREEE (reference sequence). The CDR3 sequence: CASSLGGTVLNTEAFF. CDR3 coding DNA: TGTGCCAGCAGCTTGGGGGGGACAGTCTTGAACACTGAAGCTTTCTTT.

The chain recombines TRBV5-1 with TRBJ1-3, with a tentative D call TRBD1 (6 bases). The CDR3 is 16 residues long. V shed 4 bases and J shed 0 bases, with 14 bases lying between them. Germline-derived CDR1 and CDR2 are SGHRS and YFSETQ. CDR3 loop: CASSPSTGNSGNTIYF. The CDR3 nucleotides are TGCGCCAGCAGCCCATCAACAGGGAACTCTGGAAACACCATATATTTT.

The count of this clone is one. This sequence joins TRBV2 and TRBJ1-5; TRBD1 agrees at 7 bases. V lost 4 bases, J lost 1 base, and 4 bases stayed unmatched. The CDR3 is 15 residues long. Germline lookup yields CDR1 SNHLY and CDR2 FYNNEI. CDR3 in amino acids: CASSARGISNQPQHF. The CDR3 DNA follows: TGTGCCAGCAGTGCCAGGGGGATAAGCAATCAGCCCCAGCATTTT.